This note documents a single TCR beta chain sequence. Its antigen is as yet unknown. These data originate in a study of blood T cells in healthy people across ages. Primed by a sample-barcoded 5' primer and a J-beta primer mix, a second PCR proceeded for 7 to 11 cycles. Carrying 12 random nucleotides, a template-switch adaptor labeled each individual cDNA molecule. MiXCR, run by TCRdb on the 5' RACE reads, gives a single entry per CDR3 protein. Seen here are around 800,000 distinct CDR3 sequences, more than 25% observed once, and the top ten hold approximately 2.9%. Per-sample yields of isolated PBMCs were at least 6 million. Notes on the study in general: The authors considered diversity estimates from one million T cells to be underestimates.

Germline V lookup: CDR1 ENHRY, CDR2 SYGVKD. Germline trimming cut 4 bases from V and 0 bases from J; bases unmatched to any gene: 9. The CDR3 length is 18 residues. The sample was also reused in another study, on T cells of mothers and their children. That source reports: Slightly higher overlap, not significant, was seen in related mother-child pairs than in unrelated pairs.

Input material: blood. The chain is built from TRBV10-3 and TRBJ2-5, with 12 bases matching TRBD2. The TCR comes from a boy under 18 in good health. The CDR3 spells CAISARLAGAYYQETQYF. In nucleotides, the CDR3 is TGTGCCATCAGTGCGAGACTAGCGGGGGCCTATTACCAAGAGACCCAGTACTTC.